The text below deals with one T cell receptor beta chain. The data belong to a study of T cells in narcolepsy. Overall study context: Enrolled donors included narcolepsy type 1 or type 2 patients and healthy controls.

The germline V and J ends were trimmed by 0 bases and 7 bases, with 13 bases remaining between them. Germline CDR1 is MNHEY and CDR2 is SVGAGI. The CDR3 is made up of 15 amino acids. Assay: immunoSEQ multiplex PCR; the TCRdb copy retains only in-frame clones and omits some. The sample shows about 20,000 clones, 83% of them seen only once. The rearrangement links TRBV6-5 to TRBJ2-1; D may be TRBD2 (5 bases). The sample was memory (CD45RA-) CD4+ T cells from blood. The source is a human donor in good health. As DNA, the CDR3 is TGTGCCAGCAGTTACTCAAGACACCCGGGGAATGAGCAGTTCTTC. Translating it yields CASSYSRHPGNEQFF.